A selection of T cell receptor beta chains follows, all from one sample in a study of CD8 T cells in Susac syndrome. TCRdb re-derived calls from the immunoSEQ multiplex PCR reads in MiXCR, one entry per CDR3 protein. The table has roughly 67,000 distinct CDR3 sequences, approximately 95% seen once. The sample consisted of CD8+ T cells from PBMCs. The receptors derive from a human donor with multiple sclerosis. CDR3s include the opening cysteine and the closing phenylalanine or tryptophan. D genes are given only for firm matches. The size of a clone is reported for some rows only, either as once, few or many, or as a class for expanded clones.

length: 17; V: TRBV27; size: .; D: .; J: TRBJ2-2; DNA: TGTGCCAGCAGTCCTCGACTAGACCAAAGGAAAGGCGGGGAGCTGTTTTTT; CDR3: CASSPRLDQRKGGELFF
length: 14; V: TRBV19; size: .; D: .; J: TRBJ2-5; DNA: TGTGCCAGTAGTTTTTACAGGGAGTTCGAGACCCAGTACTTC; CDR3: CASSFYREFETQYF
length: 14; V: TRBV29-1; size: few; D: .; J: TRBJ2-2; DNA: TGCAGCGTTGACGGGGGGCTGGACACCGGGGAGCTGTTTTTT; CDR3: CSVDGGLDTGELFF
length: 12; V: TRBV9; size: .; D: .; J: TRBJ2-3; DNA: TGTGCCAGCAGCGTAGTCGGAGATACGCAGTATTTT; CDR3: CASSVVGDTQYF
length: 14; V: TRBV20-1; size: .; D: TRBD2; J: TRBJ2-7; DNA: TGCAGTGCTAGTTCCAGCGGGAGCCCCTACGAGCAGTACTTC; CDR3: CSASSSGSPYEQYF
length: 14; V: TRBV29-1; size: .; D: .; J: TRBJ1-3; DNA: TGCAGCGTTGGCTCCGGATCCTCTGGAAACACCATATATTTT; CDR3: CSVGSGSSGNTIYF
length: 16; V: TRBV7-9; size: .; D: .; J: TRBJ1-1; DNA: TGTGCCAGCAGCTCCCGTGGGAAGGGATTGAACACTGAAGCTTTCTTT; CDR3: CASSSRGKGLNTEAFF
length: 13; V: TRBV12-3/TRBV12-4; size: .; D: .; J: TRBJ2-5; DNA: TGTGCCAGCAGCCACCTCCCCCAAGAGACCCAGTACTTC; CDR3: CASSHLPQETQYF
length: 17; V: TRBV5-1; size: .; D: .; J: TRBJ1-2; DNA: TGCGCCAGCAGTCAAACTTGGCCCCCTACAGGAGACTATGGCTACACCTTC; CDR3: CASSQTWPPTGDYGYTF
length: 14; V: TRBV6-5; size: .; D: .; J: TRBJ1-2; DNA: TGTGCCAGCATAGCGCGGACCCCCAAGGTTGGCTACACCTTC; CDR3: CASIARTPKVGYTF
length: 12; V: TRBV2; size: .; D: .; J: TRBJ1-1; DNA: TGTGCCAGCAGGGACCGGTCTACTGAAGCTTTCTTT; CDR3: CASRDRSTEAFF
length: 14; V: TRBV4-1; size: .; D: .; J: TRBJ2-7; DNA: TGCGCCAGCAGCCAAAGCGGGCTTTCCTACGAGCAGTACTTC; CDR3: CASSQSGLSYEQYF
length: 16; V: TRBV9; size: .; D: TRBD2; J: TRBJ2-3; DNA: TGTGCCAGCAGCCTTTCGGCGGGGGGGGACACAGATACGCAGTATTTT; CDR3: CASSLSAGGDTDTQYF
length: 13; V: TRBV4-1; size: .; D: .; J: TRBJ2-7; DNA: TGCGCCAGCAGCCAGGGGGGATCCTACGAGCAGTACTTC; CDR3: CASSQGGSYEQYF
length: 13; V: TRBV30; size: .; D: TRBD2; J: TRBJ2-4; DNA: TGTGCCTGGAGCGGGGGGGCCAAAAACATTCAGTACTTC; CDR3: CAWSGGAKNIQYF
length: 15; V: TRBV13; size: .; D: TRBD2; J: TRBJ2-2; DNA: TGTGCCAGCAGCTTGGGACTAGGGAACACCGGGGAGCTGTTTTTT; CDR3: CASSLGLGNTGELFF
length: 16; V: TRBV7-3; size: .; D: .; J: TRBJ1-6; DNA: TGTGCCAGCAGCTTAACGTCAGAGGGCTACAATTCACCCCTCCACTTT; CDR3: CASSLTSEGYNSPLHF
length: 17; V: TRBV30; size: .; D: TRBD2; J: TRBJ2-3; DNA: TGTGCCTGGAGTTTTCTTTCGGCGGGAGGATTTGAAGATACGCAGTATTTT; CDR3: CAWSFLSAGGFEDTQYF
length: 14; V: TRBV6-5; size: .; D: TRBD1; J: TRBJ2-7; DNA: TGTGCCAGCAGTTACCGGGACAGGCGACACGAGCAGTACTTC; CDR3: CASSYRDRRHEQYF
length: 13; V: TRBV2; size: .; D: .; J: TRBJ1-5; DNA: TGTGCCATCCGAGACTCCACTCGGGCGCCCCAGCATTTT; CDR3: CAIRDSTRAPQHF
length: 16; V: TRBV11-2; size: .; D: TRBD2; J: TRBJ2-2; DNA: TGTGCCAGCAGCCCTACGACTAGCGCGAACACCGGGGAGCTGTTTTTT; CDR3: CASSPTTSANTGELFF
length: 14; V: TRBV2; size: .; D: TRBD1; J: TRBJ2-1; DNA: TGTGCCAGCCGTAGACAGGGGTACGACAATGAGCAGTTCTTC; CDR3: CASRRQGYDNEQFF
length: 12; V: TRBV30; size: .; D: .; J: TRBJ1-1; DNA: TGTGCCTGGAGTTCGGGTTTCGAGGAAGCTTTCTTT; CDR3: CAWSSGFEEAFF
length: 16; V: TRBV9; size: .; D: .; J: TRBJ2-1; DNA: TGTGCCAGCAGCGTGATGACTTCGAGCTCCTACAATGAGCAGTTCTTC; CDR3: CASSVMTSSSYNEQFF
length: 15; V: TRBV5-1; size: .; D: .; J: TRBJ2-7; DNA: TGCGCCAGCACCTCTTACAGGGCGGGGAGCTACGAGCAGTACTTC; CDR3: CASTSYRAGSYEQYF
length: 12; V: TRBV28; size: few; D: .; J: TRBJ1-5; DNA: TGTGCCAGCAGTCCGCCAGATCAGCCCCAGCATTTT; CDR3: CASSPPDQPQHF
length: 15; V: TRBV7-2; size: .; D: TRBD1; J: TRBJ2-7; DNA: TGTGCCAGCAGCCCGTTTAAGGGACAGGGCTACGAGCAGTACTTC; CDR3: CASSPFKGQGYEQYF
length: 15; V: TRBV19; size: .; D: .; J: TRBJ2-1; DNA: TGTGCCAGTAGTATGCAAGGATCCTCCCTCGGGGAGCAGTTCTTC; CDR3: CASSMQGSSLGEQFF
length: 17; V: TRBV7-2; size: .; D: TRBD1; J: TRBJ1-1; DNA: TGTGCCAGCAGCCGAGACAGGGGTGGATGGGTGAACACTGAAGCTTTCTTT; CDR3: CASSRDRGGWVNTEAFF
length: 15; V: TRBV23-1; size: .; D: .; J: TRBJ1-1; DNA: TGCGCCAGCAGTCAATCGAACCGAGCCGACACTGAAGCTTTCTTT; CDR3: CASSQSNRADTEAFF
length: 14; V: TRBV7-2; size: .; D: .; J: TRBJ2-7; DNA: TGTGCCAGCAGCTTAGGGGACGGACCCTACGAGCAGTACTTC; CDR3: CASSLGDGPYEQYF
length: 16; V: TRBV20-1; size: .; D: TRBD2; J: TRBJ2-1; DNA: TGCAGTGCTAGAGACGAAGGCGGGAGCTCCTACAATGAGCAGTTCTTC; CDR3: CSARDEGGSSYNEQFF
length: 17; V: TRBV5-4; size: .; D: .; J: TRBJ1-3; DNA: TGTGCCAGCAGCTTGTTGGGACCGCCTTTATCAGGAAACACCATATATTTT; CDR3: CASSLLGPPLSGNTIYF
length: 15; V: TRBV9; size: .; D: .; J: TRBJ2-1; DNA: TGTGCCAGCAGCGTAGACCAAAGCTCCTACAATGAGCAGTTCTTC; CDR3: CASSVDQSSYNEQFF
length: 13; V: TRBV27; size: .; D: .; J: TRBJ1-2; DNA: TGTGCCAGCAGTTTTGACGGAACCTATGGCTACACCTTC; CDR3: CASSFDGTYGYTF
length: 13; V: TRBV20-1; size: .; D: TRBD1; J: TRBJ2-7; DNA: TGCAGTGCTAGAGTAACAGGGGCCTACGAGCAGTACTTC; CDR3: CSARVTGAYEQYF
length: 15; V: TRBV27; size: .; D: .; J: TRBJ2-5; DNA: TGTGCCAGCAGTTTATCGATCGGCCTCCAAGAGACCCAGTACTTC; CDR3: CASSLSIGLQETQYF
length: 16; V: TRBV27; size: .; D: .; J: TRBJ1-5; DNA: TGTGCCAGCAGTCCGACGACAGGATATAGCAATCAGCCCCAGCATTTT; CDR3: CASSPTTGYSNQPQHF
length: 16; V: TRBV2; size: once; D: TRBD2; J: TRBJ2-5; DNA: TGTGCCAGCAGTGAAACACGGGCTAGCGGGGAAGAGACCCAGTACTTC; CDR3: CASSETRASGEETQYF
length: 13; V: TRBV27; size: .; D: .; J: TRBJ2-7; DNA: TGTGCCAGCAGAGACGCCGCACAGCGCGAGCAGTACTTC; CDR3: CASRDAAQREQYF
length: 17; V: TRBV5-4; size: .; D: TRBD1; J: TRBJ2-3; DNA: TGTGCCAGCAGCTTGGGTGGACAGGGTGTAGGCCCAGATACGCAGTATTTT; CDR3: CASSLGGQGVGPDTQYF
length: 13; V: TRBV7-2; size: .; D: .; J: TRBJ1-1; DNA: TGTGCCAGCAGCTTAGAGGTCGTCGTTGAAGCTTTCTTT; CDR3: CASSLEVVVEAFF
length: 15; V: TRBV27; size: .; D: TRBD1; J: TRBJ1-5; DNA: TGTGCCAGCAGTTTGGGGACAGGGGGTAATCAGCCCCAGCATTTT; CDR3: CASSLGTGGNQPQHF
length: 12; V: TRBV6-1; size: .; D: TRBD1; J: TRBJ2-7; DNA: TGTGCCAGCCGGGACAGTCCCTACGAGCAGTACTTC; CDR3: CASRDSPYEQYF
length: 17; V: TRBV27; size: .; D: .; J: TRBJ1-5; DNA: TGTGCCAGCAGTCCTGTCGCCCCGGCAGAGAGCAATCAGCCCCAGCATTTT; CDR3: CASSPVAPAESNQPQHF
length: 14; V: TRBV3-1; size: once; D: .; J: TRBJ2-7; DNA: TGTGCCAGCAGCCAATATAGTGGGTCCTACGAGCAGTACTTC; CDR3: CASSQYSGSYEQYF
length: 16; V: TRBV4-3; size: .; D: TRBD2; J: TRBJ2-1; DNA: TGCGCCAGCAGTCAAGGGAGCGGGGGGTCTTACAATGAGCAGTTCTTC; CDR3: CASSQGSGGSYNEQFF
length: 13; V: TRBV6-5; size: .; D: .; J: TRBJ2-7; DNA: TGTGCCAGCAGTTACTCAAAAGCCGGCGAGCAGTACTTC; CDR3: CASSYSKAGEQYF
length: 15; V: TRBV28; size: .; D: .; J: TRBJ2-4; DNA: TGTGCCAGCAGTTTGGGGGGGGCCCCCAAAAACATTCAGTACTTC; CDR3: CASSLGGAPKNIQYF
length: 14; V: TRBV30; size: .; D: .; J: TRBJ1-5; DNA: TGTGCCTGGAGTGTGGGGACGGACAATCAGCCCCAGCATTTT; CDR3: CAWSVGTDNQPQHF
length: 12; V: TRBV29-1; size: .; D: TRBD1; J: TRBJ2-5; DNA: TGCAGCGTCAACAGGGGTGAGGAGACCCAGTACTTC; CDR3: CSVNRGEETQYF
length: 12; V: TRBV3-1; size: once; D: .; J: TRBJ2-7; DNA: TGTGCCAGCAGCCCGCAACTAGGGATGCAGTACTTC; CDR3: CASSPQLGMQYF
length: 17; V: TRBV7-2; size: .; D: TRBD1; J: TRBJ2-1; DNA: TGTGCCAGCAGCTCCTGGACAGGGGCGAGCTCCTACAATGAGCAGTTCTTC; CDR3: CASSSWTGASSYNEQFF
length: 14; V: TRBV5-6; size: .; D: TRBD1; J: TRBJ2-1; DNA: TGTGCCAGCAGCCCGGGACAGGGATGGAATGAGCAGTTCTTC; CDR3: CASSPGQGWNEQFF
length: 15; V: TRBV27; size: .; D: TRBD1; J: TRBJ1-1; DNA: TGTGCCAGCAGTCCCGGACAGGGTTTGAACACTGAAGCTTTCTTT; CDR3: CASSPGQGLNTEAFF
length: 18; V: TRBV5-4; size: once; D: .; J: TRBJ2-1; DNA: TGTGCCAGCAGCTTGGAGAATGGGCGTCCAAGCTCCTACAATGAGCAGTTCTTC; CDR3: CASSLENGRPSSYNEQFF
length: 13; V: TRBV6-5; size: .; D: .; J: TRBJ1-1; DNA: TGTGCCAGCAACGCACTCGACAGGCCTGAAGCTTTCTTT; CDR3: CASNALDRPEAFF
length: 11; V: TRBV30; size: .; D: .; J: TRBJ2-7; DNA: TGTGCCTGGAGTAACGATTACGAGCAGTACTTC; CDR3: CAWSNDYEQYF
length: 17; V: TRBV24-1; size: .; D: .; J: TRBJ1-1; DNA: TGTGCCACCAGGAAGCAGGGCGAAGATCATTCAGGCCCTGAAGCTTTCTTT; CDR3: CATRKQGEDHSGPEAFF